The clone carrying this T cell receptor (beta chain) has a count of ten or more. Its antigen remains unknown. Patients underwent thyroid surgery, and none had received any treatment before it. This entry is derived from a study of metastatic and nonmetastatic thyroid tumors. This CDR3 region has 15 residues. CDR1 and CDR2 (germline): SGHTA, FQGTGA. With V trimmed by 4 bases and J by 7 bases, 7 bases remained unmatched. Whole-study findings and limits: Malignant thyroid tumors reportedly had TCR beta diversity that was significantly higher than in benign nodules, in blood and tumor.

From the PCR reads, TCRdb re-called clones with MiXCR. The sample has 53,000 or so clones; roughly 22% are singletons. This TCR came from a female donor with papillary thyroid cancer or a benign thyroid nodule (not recorded which). Some clones in this sample may be carry-over from other donors' samples. Material for sequencing was blood. V gene TRBV7-3 combines with J gene TRBJ1-6; the match to TRBD1 covers 7 bases. The CDR3 here is CASSSGQVRNSPLHF. The CDR3 coding sequence is TGTGCCAGCAGCTCCGGACAGGTCAGGAATTCACCCCTCCACTTT. Combining the CDR3 with reference TRBV7-3 and TRBJ1-6 gives the whole variable domain GAGVSQTPSNKVTEKGKYVELRCDPISGHTALYWYRQSLGQGPEFLIYFQGTGAADDSGLPNDRFFAVRPEGSVSTLKIQRTERGDSAVYLCASSSGQVRNSPLHFGNGTRLTVT.